This record looks at one TCR beta chain sequence and its context. This record comes from a study of lymphopenia after photon versus proton radiotherapy. Repertoires were generated with immunoSEQ multiplex PCR, while TCRdb's copy carries only in-frame clones and drops some. The sample includes about 18,000 clones, around 90% of them seen just once. The sequenced sample was peripheral blood, obtained from a patient treated with photon-based radiotherapy. The TCR originated in a woman aged 40 to 50 with cholangiocarcinoma.

In DNA form, the CDR3 reads TGTGCCAGCGGGAGCCGGGCCTGGGAGGAAAAACTGTTTTTT. Its protein product is CASGSRAWEEKLFF. J is TRBJ1-4 and V is TRBV6-6; D remains unclear. The germline V and J ends were trimmed by 8 bases and 8 bases, with 18 bases remaining between them. Germline values: CDR1 MNHNY, CDR2 SVGAGI (reference sequence). CDR3 size: 14 residues.